This T cell receptor beta chain was observed in a study of blood T cell repertoires in COVID-19. Germline V lookup: CDR1 KGHDR, CDR2 SFDVKD. The V end lost 5 bases, the J end lost 2 bases, and 11 bases lay between the germline ends. The CDR3 loop spans 14 amino acids. Some clones are missing from TCRdb's copy, which holds only in-frame ones; the method was immunoSEQ multiplex PCR. This sample yields 150,000 to 200,000 clones, of which approximately 83% are seen a single time; 10% to 11% belongs to the top ten. The sample consisted of peripheral blood. The sequence was obtained from a human donor with active or convalescent COVID-19. The donor label of this sample is uncertain. This sequence joins TRBV24-1 and TRBJ1-1; a weak D match, TRBD1 (6 bases). The CDR3, as DNA: TGTGCCACCAGTGCGACAGGTCCAAACACTGAAGCTTTCTTT. Protein: CATSATGPNTEAFF.